This TCR beta chain was observed in a study of Ad26.COV2.S vaccination and SARS-CoV-2 variants. Study context: Administration of Ad26.COV2.S was intramuscular, either once or twice 56 days apart.

Assay used: immunoSEQ multiplex PCR; TCRdb lists only in-frame clones, some missing. The repertoire has some 480,000 clones, 70% to 90% of them found once; the top ten carry around 13%. Treatment reported: 15 to 20 received Ad26.COV2.S at low or high dose, single or two shots; 5 received placebo; per-sample allocation not given. Day 63 after the first injection of vaccine or placebo was the sampling time. The CDR3 has 13 amino acids. V gave up 1 base and J gave up 1 base, with 5 bases separating them. CDR1 is SGHRS, CDR2 YFSETQ, per germline. The receptor was derived from a person between 18 and 59 years old who received the Ad26.COV2.S COVID-19 vaccine or a placebo. The specimen comprised peripheral blood, sampled in a trial of Ad26.COV2.S vaccine versus placebo. The rearrangement uses TRBV5-1 and TRBJ1-2; D remains unclear. Here the CDR3 DNA reads TGCGCCAGCAGCTTGAGGCTTAACTATGGCTACACCTTC. This encodes CASSLRLNYGYTF. The complete variable domain, with remaining parts taken from reference TRBV5-1 and TRBJ1-2, reads KAGVTQTPRYLIKTRGQQVTLSCSPISGHRSVSWYQQTPGQGLQFLFEYFSETQRNKGNFPGRFSGRQFSNSRSEMNVSTLELGDSALYLCASSLRLNYGYTFGSGTRLTVV.